The clone carrying this T cell receptor (beta chain) has just one count. Its antigen is currently unknown. The sample comes from a study of siplizumab effects on memory and regulatory T cells. Study-wide points: Unstimulated subsets were the mapping target of only a minor fraction of alloreactive clones. Naive or memory phenotype assignment was not possible for roughly 75-97% of proliferating CD4+ or CD8+ clones.

Data came from immunoSEQ multiplex PCR; TCRdb stores just in-frame clones and leaves some out. The repertoire includes 87,000 or so clones, more than 80% of them detected once, and roughly 15% sits in the top ten. The junction had 9 bases not matched to a gene; V was cut back by 3 bases and J by 5 bases. The germline gives CDR1 LGHNA, CDR2 YNFKEQ. This CDR3 contains 16 residues. Sequencing input: CD4+ T cells sorted from blood. The chain links TRBV4-2 to TRBJ2-1; 8 nucleotides match TRBD1. The origin of this receptor is a human donor in good health. CDR3 nucleotide sequence: TGTGCCAGCAGCCAGGAAGGACAGGGCCTTGACAATGAGCAGTTCTTC. This sequence encodes CASSQEGQGLDNEQFF.